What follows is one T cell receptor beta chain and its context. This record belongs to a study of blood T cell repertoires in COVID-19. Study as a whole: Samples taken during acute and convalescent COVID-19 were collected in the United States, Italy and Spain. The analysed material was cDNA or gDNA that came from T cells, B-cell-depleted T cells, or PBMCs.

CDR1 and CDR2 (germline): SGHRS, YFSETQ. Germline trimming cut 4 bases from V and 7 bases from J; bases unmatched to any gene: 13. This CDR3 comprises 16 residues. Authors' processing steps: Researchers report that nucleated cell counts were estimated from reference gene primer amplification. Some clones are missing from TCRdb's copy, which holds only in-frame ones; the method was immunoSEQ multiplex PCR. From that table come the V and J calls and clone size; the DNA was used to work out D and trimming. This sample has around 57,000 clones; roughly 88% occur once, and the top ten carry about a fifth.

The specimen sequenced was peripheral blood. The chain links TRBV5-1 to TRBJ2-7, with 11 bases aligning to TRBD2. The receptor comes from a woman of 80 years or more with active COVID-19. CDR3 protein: CASSPGGTSGFGEQYF. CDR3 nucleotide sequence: TGCGCCAGCAGCCCCGGCGGGACTAGCGGCTTCGGGGAGCAGTACTTC.